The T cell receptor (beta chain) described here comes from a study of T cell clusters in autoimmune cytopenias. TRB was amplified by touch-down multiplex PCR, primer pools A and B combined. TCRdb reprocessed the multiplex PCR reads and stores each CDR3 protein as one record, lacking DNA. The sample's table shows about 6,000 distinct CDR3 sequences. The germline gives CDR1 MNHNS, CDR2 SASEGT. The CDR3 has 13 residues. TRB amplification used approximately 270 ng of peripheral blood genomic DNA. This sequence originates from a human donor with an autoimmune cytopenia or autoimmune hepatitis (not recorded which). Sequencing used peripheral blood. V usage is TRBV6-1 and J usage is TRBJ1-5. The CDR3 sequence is CASSPRRDQPQHF.